This note documents a single T cell receptor (beta chain) sequence. Antigen unknown. This specimen belongs to a study of cytomegalovirus exposure and HLA in healthy donors. Study observations and caveats: Accurate predictions that matched the HLA-A and HLA-B alleles of most subjects were reportedly made from TCR beta sequences. Certain sequence variants were highly shared and formed a cluster, and this cluster was likely a sequencing artifact.

The study ran its PCR with 60 Vbeta and 13 Jbeta primers. Source study methods: Per a later analysis, the number of unique TCR beta chains was some 75 million, of which some 9.9 million were shared. Generated by immunoSEQ multiplex PCR, the TCRdb table keeps only in-frame clones and is missing some. That table supplies the V and J calls and clone size; D and trimming were determined from the DNA. The sample lists over 150,000 clones, 80% occurring once. Germline V CDR1 and CDR2: SEHNR, FQNEAQ (reference sequence). The V and J ends lost 4 bases and 5 bases respectively, with 15 bases between them. This CDR3 has 15 residues.

This clonotype was sampled from a woman in her forties or fifties in good health and CMV-seropositive. The sample taken for sequencing was PBMCs. The chain carries TRBV7-9 and TRBJ2-1, with D maybe TRBD2 (5 bases). CDR3 loop: CASSYLSGGDNEQFF. For the CDR3, the DNA is TGTGCCAGCAGCTACCTAAGTGGAGGAGACAATGAGCAGTTCTTC.